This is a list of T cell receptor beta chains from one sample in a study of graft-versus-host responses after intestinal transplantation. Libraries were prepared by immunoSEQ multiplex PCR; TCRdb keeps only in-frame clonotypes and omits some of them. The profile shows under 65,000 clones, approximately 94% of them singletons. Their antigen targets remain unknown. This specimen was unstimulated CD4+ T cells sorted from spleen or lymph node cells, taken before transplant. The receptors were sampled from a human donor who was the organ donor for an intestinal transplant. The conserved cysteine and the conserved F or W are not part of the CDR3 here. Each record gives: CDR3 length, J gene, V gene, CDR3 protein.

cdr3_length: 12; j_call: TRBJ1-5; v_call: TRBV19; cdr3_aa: ASSTGVGNQPQH
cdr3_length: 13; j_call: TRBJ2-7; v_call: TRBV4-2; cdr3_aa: ASSQNRDSSYEQY
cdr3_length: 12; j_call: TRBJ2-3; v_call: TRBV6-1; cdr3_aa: ASSVGGVTDTQY
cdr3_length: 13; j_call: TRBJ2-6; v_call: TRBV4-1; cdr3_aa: ASSHQTTGANVLT
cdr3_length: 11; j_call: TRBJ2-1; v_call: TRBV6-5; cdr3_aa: ASRRGGGGTEF
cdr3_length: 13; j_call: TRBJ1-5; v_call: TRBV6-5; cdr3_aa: ASRLGTVDNQPQH
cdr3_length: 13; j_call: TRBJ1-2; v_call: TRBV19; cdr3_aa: AIKRGPAANYGYT
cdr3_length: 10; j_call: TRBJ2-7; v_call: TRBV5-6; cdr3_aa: ASSLYGYEQY
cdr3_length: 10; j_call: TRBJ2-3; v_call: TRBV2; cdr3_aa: ASVRGTDTQY
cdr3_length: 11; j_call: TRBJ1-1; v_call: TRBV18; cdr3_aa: ASFTGMNTEAF
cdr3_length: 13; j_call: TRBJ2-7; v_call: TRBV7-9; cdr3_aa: ASSRHSLPLNEQY
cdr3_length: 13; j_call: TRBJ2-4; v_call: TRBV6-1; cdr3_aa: ASSGDRSAKNIQY
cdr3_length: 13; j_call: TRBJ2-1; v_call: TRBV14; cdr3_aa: ASSQGRGSYNEQF
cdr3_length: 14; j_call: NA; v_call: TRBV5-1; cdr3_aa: ASSRNEAAGKNEQY
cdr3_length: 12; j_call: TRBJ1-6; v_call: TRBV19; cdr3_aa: ASSIEAVWSPLH